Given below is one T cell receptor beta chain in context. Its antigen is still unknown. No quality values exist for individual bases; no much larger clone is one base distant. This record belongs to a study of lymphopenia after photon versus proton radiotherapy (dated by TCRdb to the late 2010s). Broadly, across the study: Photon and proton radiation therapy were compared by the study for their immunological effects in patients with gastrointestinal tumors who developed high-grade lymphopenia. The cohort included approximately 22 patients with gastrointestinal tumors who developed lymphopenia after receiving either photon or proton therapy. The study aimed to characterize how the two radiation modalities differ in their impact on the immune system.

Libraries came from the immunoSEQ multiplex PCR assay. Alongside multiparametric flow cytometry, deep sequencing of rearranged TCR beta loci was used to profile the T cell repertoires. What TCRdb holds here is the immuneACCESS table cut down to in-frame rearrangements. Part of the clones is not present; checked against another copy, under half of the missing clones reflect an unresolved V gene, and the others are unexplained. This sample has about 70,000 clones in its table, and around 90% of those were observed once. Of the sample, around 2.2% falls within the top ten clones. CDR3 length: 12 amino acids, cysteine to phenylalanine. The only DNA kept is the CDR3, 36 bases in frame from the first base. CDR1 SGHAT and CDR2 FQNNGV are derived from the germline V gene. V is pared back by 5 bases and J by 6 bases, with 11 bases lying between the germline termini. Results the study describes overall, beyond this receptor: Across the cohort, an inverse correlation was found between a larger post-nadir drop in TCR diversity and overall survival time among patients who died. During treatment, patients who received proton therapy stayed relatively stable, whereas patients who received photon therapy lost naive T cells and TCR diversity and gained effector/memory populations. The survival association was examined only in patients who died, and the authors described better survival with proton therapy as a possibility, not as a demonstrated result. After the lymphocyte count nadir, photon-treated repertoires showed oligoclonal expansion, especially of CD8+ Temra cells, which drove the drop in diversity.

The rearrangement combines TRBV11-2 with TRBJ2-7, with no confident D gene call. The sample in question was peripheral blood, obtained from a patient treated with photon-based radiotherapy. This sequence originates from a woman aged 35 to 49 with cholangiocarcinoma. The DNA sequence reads TGTGCCAGCAGCCCGGGCGTCGGCGAGCAGTACTTC. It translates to CASSPGVGEQYF.